This T cell receptor (beta chain) is from a study of identical twins listed by TCRdb under 2016. For the wider study: To test whether fetal clonotypes persist, this study deep-sequenced TCR alpha and beta repertoires from monozygotic twins, from unrelated adults of various ages, and from cord blood. To rule out contamination, replicate twin experiments were performed at different times with different library preparation protocols.

Every donor in the study was a healthy Caucasian. Miltenyi CD45RO+ enrichment and human naive T-cell isolation kits were used to isolate memory (CD45RO+) and naive T cells from PBMC. The cysteine opens and the phenylalanine closes a CDR3 of 14 amino acids. Of all the DNA, just the CDR3 is kept, 42 bases in frame from base 1. CDR1 DFQATT and CDR2 SNEGSKA are derived from the germline V gene (reference sequence). Cut back by 0 bases and 4 bases, the V and J ends lie 13 bases apart. This clonotype was detected only a few times. It has no known antigen specificity. Base qualities are missing; no much larger clone stands one base away. Library method: 5' RACE. The instrument was an Illumina HiSeq 2000. A universal primer binding site was added through template switching, and the final cDNA carried a unique molecular identifier so that TCR cDNA molecules could be counted accurately. First-strand cDNA for TCR alpha and beta chains was synthesized from specific primers in the conserved constant-segment region. Each cDNA library was double barcoded, with a SMART-Mk sample barcode plus Illumina barcodes, to control for contamination. TruSeq adapter sequences and Illumina sample barcodes were added in two successive PCR steps. The Illumina HiSeq platform was used with custom primers to sequence TCR alpha and beta cDNA libraries. Per the original workflow: Raw reads were processed with MiGEC to extract unique molecular identifiers, and MiXCR was used to determine CDR3 positions. For each individual, recombination models were inferred using an EM algorithm with the repgenHMM and IGoR tools. Shared clonotype analysis was performed with the tcR package in R, normalizing sharing by the product of cloneset sizes. To study raw recombination without the effects of thymic and clonal selection, out-of-frame nonproductive sequences were analyzed. Through fastp at Q25 and MiXCR, TCRdb rebuilt clones from the public reads, retaining in-frame beta chains. Entries that share a CDR3 protein sequence are merged under the most common genes and DNA. These V and J calls rely on TCRdb rather than the paper's analysis. The sample table contains about 200,000 distinct CDR3 sequences; only one count was recorded for approximately 10% of them. The top ten constitute about a tenth of the sample.

Study-wide findings and limitations: Fewer insertions were carried by abundant cord blood beta clonotypes; a weaker similar trend was observed in young adult naive repertoires, while no such trend was observed in memory repertoires. Excess twin sharing in beta out-of-frame sequences was weaker because fewer shared sequences lowered the signal-to-noise ratio. Compared with coincidental sharing between unrelated individuals, out-of-frame TCR alpha sequences shared between twins had an excess of sequences with low generation probability. Conclusions relied on cross-sectional statistical analysis, since the same donors could not be followed over many years. Invariant T cells such as MAIT and iNKT could partly confound zero-insertion analyses, though diverse VJ usage argued against this for most clonotypes. In monozygotic twins, out-of-frame TCR alpha sharing was systematically underestimated by recombination models, although the models agreed with sharing between unrelated individuals.

Sequenced material: memory T cells sorted from blood. Interpreted using the paper, the cell subset or site label stands for: CD45RO+ enriched T cells. Here the chain combines TRBV20-1 and TRBJ2-7; matching of 6 bases hints at TRBD2 as the D gene. The TCR originated in a man aged 45 to 65 in good health. The CDR3 reads CSARDRGAEYEQYF. The base sequence is TGCAGTGCTAGAGATCGCGGGGCAGAATACGAGCAGTACTTC.